This T cell receptor beta chain was profiled in a study of shared clonotypes between healthy human individuals. Germline V gene data show CDR1 as MNHNS and CDR2 as SASEGT. The ends were cut back, 6 bases at V and 7 bases at J, with 15 bases in the middle. CDR3 length: 14 residues. Profiling relied on immunoSEQ multiplex PCR, and the TCRdb table lists in-frame clones only, not all of them. The profile shows roughly 2.4 million clones, 95% of them singletons. Source material: naive CD4+ T cells sorted from blood. Subset indicated: CD45RA+ positively selected. The sequence was obtained from a man in his late teens or twenties in good health. V usage is TRBV6-1 and J usage is TRBJ2-2; possible D gene TRBD2, 5 bases. The CDR3 is CASRRVLVVGELFF. CDR3 DNA: TGTGCCAGCAGGAGGGTACTAGTTGTCGGGGAGCTGTTTTTT.